This TCR beta chain was observed in a study of cytomegalovirus exposure and HLA in healthy donors. Findings and limits, study-wide: Analyzed later, most CMV-associated TCR beta chains appeared HLA-restricted. A later analysis linked a missense DCLRE1C variant to TCR beta V- and J-gene trimming. Presence/absence analyses assumed roughly uniform sequencing depth across donors, which may not hold.

Although they were nominally healthy when sampled, donors likely had unrecorded immune exposures. A note on this clone: Its antigen is undetermined.

This CDR3 is built from 14 residues. V dropped 6 bases and J dropped 7 bases, with 15 bases sitting between them. Germline lookup yields CDR1 MNHEY and CDR2 SVGAGI. Both 60 Vbeta primers and 13 Jbeta primers went into the PCR. The protocol was immunoSEQ multiplex PCR, while the TCRdb copy is restricted to in-frame clones and leaves out a portion. The sample holds about 65,000 clones, approximately 67% seen once. This clonotype was obtained from a man under 40 in good health and CMV-seronegative. The chain has TRBV6-5 and TRBJ1-4; TRBD1 is a possible D gene (6 bases). The source material was PBMCs. The CDR3 DNA is TGTGCCAGCAGACCACAGGGAGGGGGTGAAAAACTGTTTTTT. Translating it yields CASRPQGGGEKLFF.